This note documents a single T cell receptor (beta chain) sequence. Its antigen is not identified. The data were taken from a study of identifying expanded T cells in peripheral blood. Whole-study results and caveats: Variance in clone template counts between roughly 2-week samples significantly increased with total template count across all healthy donors.

The V end lost 3 bases, the J end lost 12 bases, and 14 bases lay between the germline ends. Germline CDR1 MNHEY, CDR2 SMNVEV (reference sequence). The CDR3 sequence is 13 residues long. Produced via immunoSEQ multiplex PCR; TCRdb's table is partial and in-frame only. The sample contains around 120,000 clones, around 89% of which appear only once. Collection occurred without any documented infections or immune events in donors. Sequencing was done on a sample of blood. The clonotype originates from a person aged 18 to 75 in good health. The chain links TRBV27 to TRBJ1-4; D is possibly TRBD1 (5 bases). CDR3 sequence: CASSLSAGSELFF. Written as DNA, the CDR3 is TGTGCCAGCAGTTTGTCAGCAGGGTCGGAACTGTTTTTT.